Each of the 13 T cell receptor beta chains below was sequenced from the same sample in a study of T cell repertoires in cytomegalovirus infection. TCRdb re-called the reads with MiXCR, one entry per CDR3 protein. The sample lists hundreds of thousands of distinct CDR3 sequences; 40% to 50% were seen once. Antigens of these TCRs are unknown. The sample consisted of cultured PBMCs, taken from culture after CMV antigen stimulation. Every receptor here comes from a human donor in good health (CMV status not recorded). Some clones in this sample may be carry-over from other donors' samples.

Note on this clonotype: Just one base apart from a much larger clone, this may be a read error. The chain joins TRBV4-2 to TRBJ2-2; D is ambiguous. CDR3 size: 13 residues. The germline V and J ends were trimmed by 2 bases and 1 base, with 2 bases remaining between them. CDR1 LGHNA and CDR2 YNFKEQ come from the germline V gene. The CDR3 bases are TGTGCCAGCAGCCAATTGAACACCGGGGAGCTGTTTTTT. Amino acid sequence: CASSQLNTGELFF.

This clonotype was detected a few times. J is TRBJ2-1 and V is TRBV6-1; 11 bases fit TRBD2. V lost 7 bases and J lost 15; bases outside the gene matches: 5. Germline CDR1 and CDR2: MNHNS and SASEGT. The CDR3 length is 11 residues. The CDR3 DNA is TGTGCCAGCAATAGCGGGGGGGCCCCGTTCTTC. Translation: CASNSGGAPFF.

In this sample, this clonotype turned up a few times. CDR3 protein: CASSEAGVYEQFF. CDR3 in DNA: TGTGCCAGCAGTGAAGCGGGGGTCTATGAGCAGTTCTTC. The genes are TRBV6-1 and TRBJ2-1; D possibly uses TRBD1 or TRBD2 (5 bases each). CDR3 length: 13 residues. Per the germline V gene, CDR1 is MNHNS and CDR2 is SASEGT. Trimming cost V 0 bases and J 8 bases, with 8 bases left between them.

In its sample, this clonotype was seen a few times. The genes are TRBV6-1 and TRBJ2-1, with D maybe TRBD2 (5 bases). The CDR3 contains 11 residues. Trimming left V 11 bases short and J 9 bases short, with 14 bases between. CDR1 and CDR2 (germline): MNHNS, SASEGT. The chain's CDR3 is CAAGPPREQFF. DNA for the CDR3: TGTGCCGCGGGCCCACCCCGTGAGCAGTTCTTC.

This clonotype was counted a few times. The CDR3 spells CASSGGRTPARETQYF. The CDR3 nucleotides are TGTGCCAGCAGCGGGGGGCGGACTCCCGCGAGAGAGACCCAGTACTTC. The rearrangement links TRBV5-5 to TRBJ2-5; D may match TRBD1 or TRBD2 (6 bases each). Trimming left V 4 bases short and J 4 bases short, with 20 bases between. The CDR3 covers 16 residues. The germline V gene encodes CDR1 SGHKS and CDR2 YYEKEE (reference sequence).

This clonotype showed up just a few times. The chain couples TRBV20-1 to TRBJ2-7; D gene ambiguous. V shed 4 bases and J shed 3 bases, with 10 bases lying between them. The CDR3 totals 12 residues. Germline CDR1 and CDR2: DFQATT and SNEGSKA (reference sequence). The chain's CDR3 is CSATVPGYEQYF. In DNA form, the CDR3 reads TGCAGTGCTACGGTCCCCGGCTACGAGCAGTACTTC.

The chain uses TRBV28 and TRBJ1-6; D gene uncertain. CDR3 length: 14 residues. V lost 5 bases and J 9 bases, leaving 14 bases between the germline ends. Germline assignment: CDR1 MDHEN and CDR2 SYDVKM. CDR3 sequence: CASSPPLRISPLHF. CDR3 DNA sequence: TGTGCCAGCAGTCCCCCCCTGAGGATTTCACCCCTCCACTTT. Full variable domain (remainder filled in from reference TRBV28 and TRBJ1-6): DVKVTQSSRYLVKRTGEKVFLECVQDMDHENMFWYRQDPGLGLRLIYFSYDVKMKEKGDIPEGYSVSREKKERFSLILESASTNQTSMYLCASSPPLRISPLHFGNGTRLTVT.

The CDR3 is CASSLAGRLGGEQYF. CDR3 sequence (DNA): TGTGCCAGCAGCTTAGCGGGACGTCTCGGGGGTGAGCAGTACTTC. The genes are TRBV7-6 and TRBJ2-7, with D possibly being TRBD2 (6 bases). Germline-derived CDR1 and CDR2 are SGHVS and FNYEAQ. Trimming took off 0 bases at V and 7 bases at J, with 16 bases between the two ends. This CDR3 spans 15 amino acids.

The chain links TRBV2 to TRBJ2-1; D gene uncertain. Trimming stripped 7 bases from V and 6 bases from J, with 7 bases between. Germline values: CDR1 SNHLY, CDR2 FYNNEI. This CDR3 has 11 residues. The CDR3, as DNA: TGTGCCAGCACGGGCTTCAATGAGCAGTTCTTC. This translates into CASTGFNEQFF.

The rearrangement uses TRBV2 and TRBJ1-4; TRBD1 matches 7 bases. From germline, CDR1 is SNHLY and CDR2 FYNNEI. The CDR3 length is 14 residues. The V gene end was trimmed by 6 bases and the J gene end by 11 bases; junction bases not matched to a gene: 12. The CDR3 here is CASSDDRESDKLFF. In DNA, the CDR3 is TGTGCCAGCAGCGACGACAGGGAATCGGATAAACTGTTTTTT.

This rearrangement joins TRBV7-8 to TRBJ1-5, with D unclear. V gave up 1 base and J gave up 0 bases, with 13 bases separating them. The CDR3 has 17 residues. Germline loops: CDR1 SGHVS, CDR2 FQNEAQ. The CDR3 bases are TGTGCCAGCAGCTTAGAAGGGAAGCGGTATAGCAATCAGCCCCAGCATTTT. This encodes CASSLEGKRYSNQPQHF. The whole variable domain, remainder taken from reference TRBV7-8 and TRBJ1-5, is GAGVSQSPRYKVAKRGQDVALRCDPISGHVSLFWYQQALGQGPEFLTYFQNEAQLDKSGLPSDRFFAERPEGSVSTLKIQRTQQEDSAVYLCASSLEGKRYSNQPQHFGDGTRLSIL.

The rearrangement uses TRBV7-4 and TRBJ2-5; the match to TRBD2 covers 8 bases. After removal of 3 bases from V and 7 bases from J, the junction contained 7 bases not matched to a gene. This CDR3 is built from 14 residues. Germline values: CDR1 SGHVT, CDR2 SQSDAQ. The CDR3 DNA is TGTGCCAGCAGCTTGTTTAGCGGGGAGGTGACCCAGTACTTC. Translating gives CASSLFSGEVTQYF.

The chain couples TRBV5-6 to TRBJ2-1; D gene uncertain. With 6 bases removed from V and 3 bases from J, the gap between germline ends came to 7 bases. From germline, CDR1 is SGHDT and CDR2 YYEEEE. The CDR3 is 12 amino acids. The CDR3 DNA follows: TGTGCCAGCACCCTAAACTACAATGAGCAGTTCTTC. Translating it yields CASTLNYNEQFF.